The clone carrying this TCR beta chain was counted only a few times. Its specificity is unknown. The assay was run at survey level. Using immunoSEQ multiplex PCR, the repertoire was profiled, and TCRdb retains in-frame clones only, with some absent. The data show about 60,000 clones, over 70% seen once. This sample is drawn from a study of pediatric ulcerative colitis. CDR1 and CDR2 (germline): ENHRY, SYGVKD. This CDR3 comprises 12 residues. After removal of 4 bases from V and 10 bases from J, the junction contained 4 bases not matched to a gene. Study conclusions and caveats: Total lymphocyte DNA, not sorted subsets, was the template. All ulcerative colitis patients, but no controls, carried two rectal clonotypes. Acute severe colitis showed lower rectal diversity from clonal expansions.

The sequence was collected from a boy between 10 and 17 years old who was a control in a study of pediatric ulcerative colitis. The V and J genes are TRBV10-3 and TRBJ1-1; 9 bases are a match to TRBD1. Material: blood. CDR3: CAISVYRGRAFF. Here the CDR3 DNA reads TGTGCCATCAGTGTTTACAGGGGGCGAGCTTTCTTT.